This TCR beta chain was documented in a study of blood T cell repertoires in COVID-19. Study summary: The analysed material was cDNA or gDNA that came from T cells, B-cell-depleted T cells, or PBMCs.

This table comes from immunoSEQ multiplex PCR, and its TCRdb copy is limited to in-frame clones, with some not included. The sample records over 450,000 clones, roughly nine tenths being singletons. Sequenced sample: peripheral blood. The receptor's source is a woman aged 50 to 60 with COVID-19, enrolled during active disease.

Here the CDR3 DNA reads TGTGCTGGACGGGCAAGGGGCCCGAACACTGAAGCTTTCTTT. It codes for CAGRARGPNTEAFF. The chain recombines TRBV12-5 with TRBJ1-1; perhaps TRBD1 as D (5 bases). The CDR3 totals 14 residues. The germline gives CDR1 LGHNT, CDR2 FRNRAP. V was cut by 11 bases and J by 1 base, with 17 bases left in between.